Included here is one T cell receptor (beta chain) sequence, with context. What it binds is not known. Sequencing used immunoSEQ multiplex PCR; TCRdb keeps in-frame clones, though not all of them. This sample has about 32,000 clones, with less than 90% found just once. Noted time point: newly diagnosed, previously untreated cHL patient sample. With magnetic negative selection, CD4+ T cells were purified from PBMCs that had been thawed. This entry is derived from a study of PD-1 blockade in classical Hodgkin lymphoma. Overall study results and limits: What caused the repertoire differences, perhaps disease activity or prior therapy, remains undefined.

The source is a human donor with classical Hodgkin lymphoma. The source material was CD4+ T cells from blood.

DNA of the CDR3: TGTGCCAGCAGCTTGCTACTAGCGGGAACCCAAGAGACCCAGTACTTC. Translated: CASSLLLAGTQETQYF. J is TRBJ2-5 and V is TRBV5-6; TRBD2 aligns across 10 bases. Germline values: CDR1 SGHDT, CDR2 YYEEEE. The CDR3 is 16 residues long. J gave up 1 base and V 1 base, and 4 bases lay outside the gene matches.